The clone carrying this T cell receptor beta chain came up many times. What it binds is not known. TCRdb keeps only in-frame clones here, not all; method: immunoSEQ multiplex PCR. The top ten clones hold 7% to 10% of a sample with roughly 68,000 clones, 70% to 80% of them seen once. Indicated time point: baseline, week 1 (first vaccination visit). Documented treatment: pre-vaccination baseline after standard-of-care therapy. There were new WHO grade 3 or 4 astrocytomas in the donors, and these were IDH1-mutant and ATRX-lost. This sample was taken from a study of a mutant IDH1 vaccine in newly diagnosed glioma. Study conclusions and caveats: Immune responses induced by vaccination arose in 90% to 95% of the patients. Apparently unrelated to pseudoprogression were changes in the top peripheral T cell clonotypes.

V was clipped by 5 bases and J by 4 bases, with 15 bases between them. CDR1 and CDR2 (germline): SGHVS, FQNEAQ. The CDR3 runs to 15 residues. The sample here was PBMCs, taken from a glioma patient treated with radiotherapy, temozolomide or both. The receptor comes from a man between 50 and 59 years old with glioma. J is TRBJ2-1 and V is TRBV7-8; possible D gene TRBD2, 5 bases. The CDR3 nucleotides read TGTGCCAGCAGCGCCGTCGGAGGCGGTTACAATGAGCAGTTCTTC. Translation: CASSAVGGGYNEQFF.